This T cell receptor beta chain was sequenced for a study of CD8 T cells in ankylosing spondylitis. General study findings and limits: Made up of under 10 highly homologous variants, a TCR beta motif appeared characteristic of ankylosing spondylitis blood.

MiXCR, applied by TCRdb to the 5' RACE reads, yields one record per CDR3 protein. The sample holds 80,000 to 90,000 distinct CDR3 sequences, around 27% seen once. This clonotype was seen repeatedly, ten times or more. Its antigen is unknown. Trimming removed 5 bases from V and 4 bases from J, with 11 bases in between. This CDR3 is built from 13 residues. Germline V gives CDR1 SGHTA, CDR2 FQGNSA. The receptor was derived from a male donor with ankylosing spondylitis or in good health (not recorded which). Sequencing was performed on blood, either unsorted or a sorted T cell fraction (not recorded which). The chain uses TRBV7-2 and TRBJ1-1; D possibly corresponds to TRBD1 (5 bases). The DNA of the CDR3 is TGTGCCAGCAGCAGCTACAGGAGCACTGAAGCTTTCTTT. This gives the protein CASSSYRSTEAFF.